Following are 30 T cell receptor beta chains from one sample sequenced in a study of T cells in Graves' hyperthyroidism and ophthalmopathy. Authors of the study amplified TCR beta CDR3 regions from RNA transcripts. The primer set for the first-round RT-PCR of the TCR CDR3 was HTBI. One entry per CDR3 protein results from TCRdb running MiXCR on the multiplex PCR reads. The sample has approximately 300,000 distinct CDR3 sequences, approximately 15% seen once. The sample was blood. The source of these receptors is a woman aged 60-75 years with Graves' ophthalmopathy.

This CDR3 reads CASSKDSGLSYGYTF. The CDR3 DNA follows: TGTGCCAGCAGCAAGGACAGCGGACTTTCTTATGGCTACACCTTC. This chain connects TRBV2 to TRBJ1-2; weak D call: TRBD1 (6 bases). Trimming removed 6 bases from V and 5 bases from J, with 19 bases in between. CDR3 length: 15 residues. Germline values: CDR1 SNHLY, CDR2 FYNNEI.

The rearrangement links TRBV28 to TRBJ2-2, with D possibly being TRBD2 (6 bases). The CDR3 contains 21 residues. Germline V gene data show CDR1 as MDHEN and CDR2 as SYDVKM. V lost 2 bases and J 6 bases, leaving 31 bases between the germline ends. Here the CDR3 DNA reads TGTGCCAGCAGTTTAATTGCCGGCGGCGGGAAACCAGGGAAGAAGGCCGGGGAGCTGTTTTTT. This gives the protein CASSLIAGGGKPGKKAGELFF.

The table lists this clonotype with many counts. The genes are TRBV12-3 or TRBV12-4 and TRBJ1-1; D remains ambiguous. V gave up 1 base and J gave up 1 base, with 7 bases separating them. The CDR3 consists of 14 residues. For the CDR3, the DNA is TGTGCCAGCAGTTTAGTAGTCAAGAACACTGAAGCTTTCTTT. It yields the protein CASSLVVKNTEAFF.

This clonotype has a count of ten or more. For the CDR3, the DNA is TGCAGTGCTAGAGATTACGGTAGCTCCTACAATGAGCAGTTCTTC. Amino acid sequence: CSARDYGSSYNEQFF. The chain carries TRBV20-1 and TRBJ2-1, with D hard to call. In germline, CDR1 is DFQATT, CDR2 SNEGSKA (reference sequence). This CDR3 comprises 15 residues. With 0 bases removed from V and 0 bases from J, the gap between germline ends came to 9 bases.

The chain carries TRBV19 and TRBJ1-1; D may be TRBD1 (5 bases). There are 15 residues in the CDR3. The V end lost 2 bases, the J end lost 9 bases, and 19 bases lay between the germline ends. In germline, CDR1 is LNHDA, CDR2 SQIVND (reference sequence). CDR3 residues: CASSISFGAGRKAFF. In DNA, the CDR3 is TGTGCCAGTAGTATAAGCTTTGGGGCAGGGAGGAAAGCTTTCTTT.

The chain recombines TRBV24-1 with TRBJ2-3; 13 bases match TRBD2. There are 16 residues in the CDR3. The ends lost 4 bases at V and 2 bases at J; junction bases unmatched: 2. Germline-derived CDR1 and CDR2 are KGHDR and SFDVKD. DNA for the CDR3: TGTGCCACCAGTGACGGACTAGCGGGAGCCACAGATACGCAGTATTTT. It specifies CATSDGLAGATDTQYF.

This chain connects TRBV25-1 to TRBJ2-2; TRBD1 is a possible D gene (6 bases). V was trimmed by 4 bases and J by 4 bases, leaving 10 bases between them. The CDR3 consists of 14 residues. CDR1 is MGHDK and CDR2 is SYGVNS in the germline V gene. CDR3 residues: CASSVFRGTGELFF. CDR3 DNA: TGTGCCAGCAGTGTCTTCAGGGGCACCGGGGAGCTGTTTTTT.

This clonotype was detected ten times or more. This sequence joins TRBV18 and TRBJ2-5; the D gene is possibly TRBD1 (6 bases). The V gene lost 4 bases and the J gene lost 2 bases, with 14 bases spanning the gap. Germline V CDR1 and CDR2: KGHSH, LQKENI. CDR3 size: 15 residues. DNA for the CDR3: TGTGCCAGCTCACATAACCGGGACACACAAGAGACCCAGTACTTC. Amino acid sequence: CASSHNRDTQETQYF. Looking up the rest from reference TRBV18 and TRBJ2-5 gives the full variable domain: NAGVMQNPRHLVRRRGQEARLRCSPMKGHSHVYWYRQLPEEGLKFMVYLQKENIIDESGMPKERFSAEFPKEGPSILRIQQVVRGDSAAYFCASSHNRDTQETQYFGPGTRLLVL.

The gene calls are TRBV5-1 and TRBJ2-2; unclear D gene. V lost 2 bases to trimming and J lost 7 bases, with 12 bases between them. CDR1 and CDR2 (germline): SGHRS, YFSETQ. The CDR3 sequence is 14 residues long. CDR3 DNA: TGCGCCAGCAGCTTCTGGTCTGGCAGCGGGGAGCTGTTTTTT. As protein: CASSFWSGSGELFF.

The rearrangement joins TRBV11-2 to TRBJ2-1, with 8 positions matching TRBD1. V trimming: 4 bases; J trimming: 0 bases; junction bases outside the gene matches: 5. The CDR3 is made up of 16 amino acids. The germline CDR1 and CDR2 sequences are SGHAT and FQNNGV. The CDR3 sequence: CASSSLTGDSYNEQFF. The CDR3 DNA is TGTGCCAGCAGCTCCTTGACAGGGGACTCCTACAATGAGCAGTTCTTC.

This clonotype was recorded many times. This chain connects TRBV12-3 or TRBV12-4 to TRBJ1-6; D unresolved. The CDR3 spans 13 residues. Trimming stripped 4 bases from V and 11 bases from J, with 12 bases between. In nucleotides, the CDR3 is TGTGCCAGCAGTTCCCATGAAAATCCACCCCTCCACTTT. This translates into CASSSHENPPLHF.

In this sample, this clonotype turned up many times. The chain employs TRBV7-2 and TRBJ1-2, with D possibly TRBD1 on 6 matching bases. Germline V gives CDR1 SGHTA, CDR2 FQGNSA. CDR3 length: 14 residues. The ends were cut back, 2 bases at V and 2 bases at J, with 9 bases in the middle. In nucleotides, the CDR3 is TGTGCCAGCAGCTTAACAGGGCCGAACTATGGCTACACCTTC. It yields the protein CASSLTGPNYGYTF. Combining the CDR3 with reference TRBV7-2 and TRBJ1-2 gives the whole variable domain GAGVSQSPSNKVTEKGKDVELRCDPISGHTALYWYRQSLGQGLEFLIYFQGNSAPDKSGLPSDRFSAERTGGSVSTLTIQRTQQEDSAVYLCASSLTGPNYGYTFGSGTRLTVV.

This clonotype was observed many times. The J gene is TRBJ1-1, the V gene TRBV6-2 or TRBV6-3, with a possible D match to TRBD1 (5 bases). V was shortened by 6 bases and J by 2 bases, with 13 bases between the two germline ends. Germline-derived CDR1 and CDR2 are MNHEY and SVGEGT. The CDR3 contains 14 residues. The CDR3 here is CASRSGQINTEAFF. The CDR3 nucleotides are TGTGCCAGCAGATCCGGACAAATCAACACTGAAGCTTTCTTT.

The chain links TRBV7-2 to TRBJ2-7; unclear D gene. The V end lost 7 bases, the J end lost 5 bases, and 6 bases lay between the germline ends. The CDR3 totals 10 residues. Germline V gene data show CDR1 as SGHTA and CDR2 as FQGNSA. The CDR3 bases are TGTGCCAGCAACCGGAACGAGCAGTACTTC. It yields the protein CASNRNEQYF.

This clonotype showed up many times. V usage is TRBV2 and J usage is TRBJ2-7, with 9 bases fitting TRBD1. The CDR3 sequence is 15 residues long. The junction had 12 bases not matched to a gene; V was cut back by 6 bases and J by 6 bases. Germline CDR1 is SNHLY and CDR2 is FYNNEI. The CDR3 reads CASRAPAGTGIEQYF. The CDR3 coding sequence is TGTGCCAGCAGAGCCCCTGCCGGGACAGGGATCGAGCAGTACTTC.

This clonotype was picked up one time. The chain is built from TRBV19 and TRBJ1-4; D ambiguous. Germline V gives CDR1 LNHDA, CDR2 SQIVND (reference sequence). The CDR3 runs 12 residues. Trimming took 9 bases from V and 5 from J, leaving 10 bases between them. Here the CDR3 DNA reads TGTGCCAGCGGTAACACAAATGAAAAACTGTTTTTT. It yields the protein CASGNTNEKLFF.

This clonotype was counted ten times or more. The chain couples TRBV6-1 to TRBJ2-5; 8 bases are shared with TRBD2. The CDR3 consists of 12 residues. The J segment lost 7 bases and the V segment lost 2 bases, leaving 0 bases of the junction unmatched. Germline CDR1 MNHNS, CDR2 SASEGT. The DNA for the CDR3 is TGTGCCAGCAGTGAACTAGCGGGGACCCAGTACTTC. Amino acids: CASSELAGTQYF.

This clonotype was found a few times. The gene calls are TRBV3-2 and TRBJ2-2; the table's D call TRBD1 went unverified against the DNA. TRBV3-2 is deemed a pseudogene. The CDR3 has 13 residues. DNA of the CDR3: TGTGCCAGCAGCCCCCAGGGGCCCGGGGAGCTGTTTTTT. Its translation is CASSPQGPGELFF.

This clonotype occurred a few times. The chain is built from TRBV27 and TRBJ2-2, with 10 bases fitting TRBD2. CDR3 size: 16 residues. The germline V gene has CDR1 MNHEY and CDR2 SMNVEV (reference sequence). J was trimmed by 3 bases and V by 6 bases; bases with no gene match: 7. Written as DNA, the CDR3 is TGTGCCAGCAGGCTGGAGCGGGAGGGCTACACCGGGGAGCTGTTTTTT. Translated: CASRLEREGYTGELFF.

This clonotype was observed at least ten times. The chain combines TRBV24-1 with TRBJ2-7, with 7 bases aligning to TRBD1. The V and J ends lost 3 bases and 4 bases, in that order; junction bases with no gene match: 8. This CDR3 is built from 15 residues. Germline CDR1 and CDR2: KGHDR and SFDVKD. In DNA, the CDR3 is TGTGCCACCAGTGATACCGGGACAGCCGATTACGAGCAGTACTTC. This encodes CATSDTGTADYEQYF.

This clonotype was recorded many times. V usage is TRBV27 and J usage is TRBJ2-6; TRBD1 matches 8 bases. Trimming removed 5 bases from V and 2 bases from J; junction bases left unmatched: 11. Germline V gene data show CDR1 as MNHEY and CDR2 as SMNVEV (reference sequence). The CDR3 sequence is 18 residues long. In DNA form, the CDR3 reads TGTGCCAGCAGTAGGGTGGCAGGGGGCATAACTGGGGCCAACGTCCTGACTTTC. Protein: CASSRVAGGITGANVLTF.

At least ten counts were recorded for this clonotype. Here the CDR3 reads CASRGGTGSYEQYF. The CDR3 nucleotides read TGTGCCAGCAGGGGTGGGACAGGGTCCTACGAGCAGTACTTC. The chain recombines TRBV5-6 with TRBJ2-7; the match to TRBD1 covers 9 bases. The CDR3 is 14 residues long. Germline V gene lookup returns CDR1 SGHDT and CDR2 YYEEEE. Trimming removed 5 bases from V and 1 base from J; junction bases left unmatched: 4.

This clonotype appeared many times. The CDR3 loop reads CASSQFSLEGEQYF. CDR3 DNA sequence: TGCGCCAGCAGCCAATTTTCACTCGAGGGGGAGCAGTACTTC. The chain is built from TRBV4-3 and TRBJ2-7, with D tentatively TRBD1 or TRBD2 (5 bases each). Trimming removed 2 bases from V and 7 bases from J, with 15 bases in between. In germline, CDR1 is LGHNA, CDR2 YSLEER. This CDR3 has 14 residues.

This chain connects TRBV7-9 to TRBJ2-7; 7 bases fit TRBD2. Germline CDR1 reads SEHNR; CDR2 reads FQNEAQ (reference sequence). The CDR3 runs 13 residues. V lost 8 bases and J lost 5; bases outside the gene matches: 9. The CDR3 DNA sequence: TGTGCCAGCCGGGGGGTCAGGGTTAACGAGCAGTACTTC. Its translation: CASRGVRVNEQYF.

J is TRBJ2-7 and V is TRBV5-1; maybe TRBD2 (6 bases). The CDR3 has 15 amino acids. Germline CDR1 reads SGHRS; CDR2 reads YFSETQ. With 0 bases removed from V and 4 bases from J, the gap between germline ends came to 14 bases. The CDR3 spells CASSLGPEGFYEQYF. In nucleotides, the CDR3 is TGCGCCAGCAGCTTGGGGCCGGAGGGTTTTTACGAGCAGTACTTC.

This clonotype is a singleton in its sample. The rearrangement links TRBV10-3 to TRBJ2-5; perhaps D is TRBD1 or TRBD2 (7 bases each). The ends were cut back, 5 bases at V and 4 bases at J, with 20 bases in the middle. The CDR3 extends over 16 amino acids. Germline CDR1 and CDR2: ENHRY and SYGVKD. CDR3 bases: TGTGCCATCAGTTCTGCCCGACAGGGCGGGGGAGAGACCCAGTACTTC. This codes for CAISSARQGGGETQYF.

This clonotype has just a few counts. CDR3 DNA: TGCAGTGCTAGAGATCAAGCGGGGGGGGGCGACAATGAGCAGTTCTTC. Translation gives CSARDQAGGGDNEQFF. The chain has TRBV20-1 and TRBJ2-1, with TRBD2 matching over 10 bases. Unmatched junction bases numbered 7, after V lost 0 bases and J lost 5 bases. Germline assignment: CDR1 DFQATT and CDR2 SNEGSKA (reference sequence). The CDR3 is made up of 16 amino acids.

This clonotype was counted ten times or more. This chain uses TRBV2 with TRBJ2-5; the D gene is possibly TRBD2 (7 bases). The germline V gene encodes CDR1 SNHLY and CDR2 FYNNEI. V dropped 4 bases and J dropped 9 bases, with 21 bases sitting between them. This CDR3 region has 15 residues. CDR3 sequence reads: CASSARGAERGAQYF. The CDR3 nucleotides are TGTGCCAGCAGTGCCCGGGGGGCCGAACGGGGGGCCCAGTACTTC.

CDR3 amino acids: CASSLQLSSGNTIYF. The DNA for the CDR3 is TGTGCCAGCAGTTTACAGCTCAGCTCTGGAAACACCATATATTTT. The chain combines TRBV28 with TRBJ1-3; D is ambiguous. V lost 2 bases, J lost 0 bases, and 8 bases lay in between. Per germline, CDR1 MDHEN and CDR2 SYDVKM. CDR3 length: 15 amino acids.

This clonotype was detected ten times or more. This chain connects TRBV13 to TRBJ1-2; D remains unclear. CDR3 length equals 15 residues. Trimming pared 4 bases from V and 3 bases from J, leaving 15 bases between. The germline V gene has CDR1 PRHDT and CDR2 FYEKMQ (reference sequence). The CDR3 sequence is CASSSGRPIDYGYTF. Written as DNA, the CDR3 is TGTGCCAGCAGCTCCGGGCGGCCGATTGACTATGGCTACACCTTC. Full variable domain (remainder filled in from reference TRBV13 and TRBJ1-2): AAGVIQSPRHLIKEKRETATLKCYPIPRHDTVYWYQQGPGQDPQFLISFYEKMQSDKGSIPDRFSAQQFSDYHSELNMSSLELGDSALYFCASSSGRPIDYGYTFGSGTRLTVV.